This TCR beta chain was identified in a study of Graves' ophthalmopathy and Graves' hyperthyroidism. Pregnant or lactating patients and those with other autoimmune diseases or uncontrolled infections were excluded. This clonotype was found a few times. Amplifying from RNA transcripts, the study obtained TCR beta CDR3 regions. RT-PCR in the first round used HTBI primers; a second-round multiplex PCR followed. From the multiplex PCR reads, TCRdb called clonotypes with MiXCR, one entry per CDR3 protein. Of approximately 700,000 distinct CDR3 sequences in the sample, roughly two fifths were seen once. The CDR3 length is 15 residues. V was shortened by 3 bases and J by 5 bases, with 16 bases between the two germline ends. Germline V lookup: CDR1 SGHVS, CDR2 FQNEAQ.

This chain uses TRBV7-8 with TRBJ2-5, with D perhaps given as TRBD1 or TRBD2 (6 bases each). The TCR sequence derives from an adult man with Graves' ophthalmopathy. The sample comprised peripheral blood. CDR3 residues: CASSFVTRGWETQYF. CDR3 nucleotide sequence: TGTGCCAGCAGCTTCGTGACTAGGGGGTGGGAGACCCAGTACTTC. Variable domain in full (rest from reference TRBV7-8 and TRBJ2-5): GAGVSQSPRYKVAKRGQDVALRCDPISGHVSLFWYQQALGQGPEFLTYFQNEAQLDKSGLPSDRFFAERPEGSVSTLKIQRTQQEDSAVYLCASSFVTRGWETQYFGPGTRLLVL.